Listed below are T cell receptor beta chains from one sample, sequenced in a study of breast tumors, draining lymph nodes, adjacent tissues. Each CDR3 protein is one row after TCRdb ran MiXCR on the multiplex PCR reads. In the table there are some 130,000 distinct CDR3 sequences, 15% to 20% of which are singletons. The sample comprised axillary lymph node tissue. The receptors derive from a female donor with breast cancer. Some clones in this sample may be carry-over from other donors' samples. CDR3s include the opening cysteine and the closing phenylalanine or tryptophan. The order of the fields is V gene, D gene, J gene, clone size, CDR3 length, CDR3 protein, CDR3 DNA. The D gene is left open where the match is weak. Clone sizes are given selectively: once, few, many, or a class where the clone is expanded.

TRBV20-1	TRBD2	TRBJ2-1	many	16	CSAHQPGLATPHEQFF	TGCAGTGCGCATCAGCCGGGACTAGCGACCCCGCATGAGCAGTTCTTC
TRBV14	TRBD1	TRBJ2-2	many	15	CASSHGTGYTGELFF	TGTGCCAGCAGCCATGGGACAGGGTATACCGGGGAGCTGTTTTTT
TRBV20-1	NA	TRBJ1-5	many	16	CSAREGGWSGNQPQHF	TGCAGTGCTAGAGAGGGAGGATGGTCGGGCAATCAGCCCCAGCATTTT
TRBV5-6	TRBD2	TRBJ2-4	NA	14	CASSLVGGGAVQYF	TGTGCCAGCAGCTTGGTGGGCGGGGGGGCCGTTCAGTACTTC
TRBV20-1	NA	TRBJ1-6	many	16	CSARSEWGATVSPLHF	TGCAGTGCTAGAAGTGAGTGGGGGGCTACGGTGTCACCCCTCCACTTT
TRBV5-6	NA	TRBJ2-3	many	13	CASSWRGADTQYF	TGTGCCAGCAGCTGGAGAGGGGCAGATACGCAGTATTTT
TRBV24-1	TRBD1	TRBJ1-2	many	14	CATSETGGSYGYTF	TGTGCCACCAGTGAGACAGGGGGTTCGTATGGCTACACCTTC
TRBV5-6	TRBD1	TRBJ2-3	many	15	CASSLAGQVRDTQYF	TGTGCCAGCAGCTTGGCGGGACAGGTCAGAGATACGCAGTATTTT
TRBV7-9	NA	TRBJ2-7	many	16	CASSLEGAARTYEQYF	TGTGCCAGCAGCTTAGAGGGCGCCGCCCGGACCTACGAGCAGTACTTC
TRBV5-1	TRBD2	TRBJ2-1	many	16	CASSLPSLAGVDEQFF	TGCGCCAGCAGCTTGCCTAGTCTAGCGGGAGTTGATGAGCAGTTCTTC
TRBV27	TRBD2	TRBJ2-3	NA	17	CASSFNALAGKEVTQYF	TGTGCCAGCAGTTTTAATGCTTTAGCGGGAAAGGAGGTTACGCAGTATTTT
TRBV4-2	NA	TRBJ1-2	many	16	CASSQEGRWGAGGYTF	TGTGCCAGCAGCCAAGAGGGGCGTTGGGGGGCAGGTGGCTACACCTTC
TRBV5-6	NA	TRBJ2-2	many	15	CASSLDGSYTGELFF	TGTGCCAGCAGCTTGGATGGGTCGTACACCGGGGAGCTGTTTTTT
TRBV11-2	TRBD1	TRBJ1-4	many	17	CASSYRTPGGPYEKLFF	TGTGCCAGCAGCTATCGCACCCCAGGGGGGCCTTATGAAAAACTGTTTTTT
TRBV2	NA	TRBJ1-2	many	12	CASRKEGDGYTF	TGTGCCAGCAGAAAAGAGGGGGATGGCTACACCTTC
TRBV20-1	NA	TRBJ1-5	many	16	CSARDSRAHSNQPQHF	TGCAGTGCTAGAGATTCGAGGGCGCATAGCAATCAGCCCCAGCATTTT
TRBV5-5	TRBD1	TRBJ2-7	many	14	CASSPGTGAEEQYF	TGTGCCAGCAGCCCCGGGACAGGGGCCGAGGAGCAGTACTTC
TRBV11-2	NA	TRBJ2-3	many	13	CASSLGPLDTQYF	TGTGCCAGCAGCCTGGGACCCTTAGATACGCAGTATTTT
TRBV7-9	TRBD2	TRBJ2-7	many	14	CASSTSGSGYEQYF	TGTGCCAGCAGTACAAGCGGGAGTGGGTACGAGCAGTACTTC
TRBV20-1	NA	TRBJ1-2	NA	11	CGADSVGGYTF	TGCGGTGCAGATTCCGTGGGGGGCTACACCTTC
TRBV29-1	TRBD1	TRBJ2-3	many	16	CSVDQNNRGPRDTQYF	TGCAGCGTCGATCAGAATAACAGGGGGCCGCGGGATACGCAGTATTTT
TRBV6-5	NA	TRBJ1-6	many	13	CASSYQINSPLHF	TGTGCCAGCAGTTATCAGATTAATTCACCCCTCCACTTT
TRBV18	TRBD1	TRBJ2-7	NA	14	CASSAGTAPYEQYF	TGTGCCAGCTCGGCCGGGACAGCCCCCTACGAGCAGTACTTC
TRBV12-3/TRBV12-4	NA	TRBJ1-2	NA	15	CASSFGTPDAYGYTF	TGTGCCAGCAGTTTCGGGACACCTGACGCCTATGGCTACACCTTC
TRBV9	TRBD2	TRBJ2-5	many	15	CASSVTNGGAETQYF	TGTGCCAGCAGCGTAACCAACGGGGGGGCCGAGACCCAGTACTTC
TRBV7-9	NA	TRBJ2-7	NA	12	CASSPEPGAEDF	TGTGCCAGCAGCCCAGAACCAGGGGCGGAGGACTTC
TRBV5-1	NA	TRBJ2-7	many	14	CASRDGRALGEQYF	TGCGCCAGCAGGGACGGACGAGCACTGGGGGAGCAGTACTTC
TRBV7-8	TRBD2	TRBJ2-1	many	15	CASSRAGTSVAEQFF	TGTGCCAGCAGCCGTGCCGGGACTAGCGTCGCTGAGCAGTTCTTC
TRBV19	NA	TRBJ2-4	NA	12	CAPVNAENIQYF	TGTGCCCCGGTGAACGCTGAAAACATTCAGTACTTC
TRBV3-1	NA	TRBJ1-5	few	16	CASSQGTPGAGQPQHF	TGTGCCAGCAGCCAAGGGACCCCGGGGGCGGGACAGCCCCAGCATTTT
TRBV19	NA	TRBJ1-6	many	19	CASSIGALQGPRASSPLHF	TGTGCCAGTAGTATAGGGGCTCTCCAGGGGCCACGAGCTAGTTCACCCCTCCACTTT
TRBV3-1	NA	TRBJ1-2	many	13	CASSLGALYGYTF	TGTGCCAGCAGCCTTGGGGCGCTTTATGGCTACACCTTC
TRBV5-8	NA	TRBJ1-3	many	13	CASSFPSGNTIYF	TGTGCCAGCAGCTTCCCCTCTGGAAACACCATATATTTT
TRBV5-8	NA	TRBJ2-2	NA	15	CASTPWGSNTGELFF	TGTGCCAGCACCCCTTGGGGGAGTAACACCGGGGAGCTGTTTTTT
TRBV6-4	NA	TRBJ1-6	many	13	CASHRALNSPLHF	TGTGCCAGCCACAGGGCACTCAATTCACCCCTCCACTTT
TRBV11-2	TRBD1	TRBJ2-7	many	14	CASSPGQSSFEQYF	TGTGCCAGCAGTCCGGGACAGTCGTCCTTCGAGCAGTACTTC
TRBV19	NA	TRBJ2-4	NA	13	CASSIFQGYIQYF	TGTGCCAGTAGTATCTTCCAGGGATACATTCAGTACTTC
TRBV10-3	TRBD1	TRBJ2-7	NA	12	CASSAGGYEQYF	TGTGCCAGCTCCGCAGGGGGCTACGAGCAGTACTTC
TRBV6-5	TRBD1	TRBJ2-7	many	14	CASSLRQGSYEQYF	TGTGCCAGCAGTTTACGACAGGGCTCCTACGAGCAGTACTTC
TRBV12-3/TRBV12-4	NA	TRBJ2-5	many	16	CASSLEASRVKETQYF	TGTGCCAGCAGTTTAGAGGCTAGCCGGGTTAAAGAGACCCAGTACTTC
TRBV2	NA	TRBJ1-4	many	13	CASSSGWFEKLFF	TGTGCCAGCAGTTCAGGGTGGTTTGAAAAACTGTTTTTT
TRBV12-3/TRBV12-4	TRBD1	TRBJ1-4	many	14	CASSLRGLNEKLFF	TGTGCCAGCAGTTTGAGGGGGCTGAATGAAAAACTGTTTTTT
TRBV19	NA	TRBJ1-2	many	14	CASSILMGGYGYTF	TGTGCCAGTAGTATTCTAATGGGAGGATATGGCTACACCTTC
TRBV20-1	TRBD2	TRBJ2-1	many	16	CSASKPSGRPYNEQFF	TGCAGTGCTAGTAAGCCTAGCGGGAGGCCTTACAATGAGCAGTTCTTC
TRBV5-1	TRBD1	TRBJ2-1	few	16	CAGSLQGALEVEEQFF	TGCGCCGGCAGCCTACAGGGGGCCCTGGAGGTAGAGGAGCAGTTCTTC
TRBV11-2	NA	TRBJ2-1	many	14	CASSSNHLINEQFF	TGTGCCAGCAGCTCGAACCATCTGATCAATGAGCAGTTCTTC
TRBV18	TRBD1	TRBJ2-5	many	14	CASSSGQGRETQYF	TGTGCCAGCTCAAGTGGACAGGGGAGAGAGACCCAGTACTTC
TRBV9	NA	TRBJ2-5	many	15	CASSVASGFGETQYF	TGTGCCAGCAGCGTAGCCAGCGGGTTCGGAGAGACCCAGTACTTC
TRBV20-1	NA	TRBJ1-5	many	13	CSAPEGGGQPQHF	TGCAGTGCCCCCGAGGGGGGCGGTCAGCCCCAGCATTTT
TRBV6-4	TRBD1	TRBJ1-3	many	13	CASSEGQSNTIYF	TGTGCCAGCAGTGAGGGACAGTCAAACACCATATATTTT
TRBV20-1	TRBD2	TRBJ2-3	many	15	CSASPPAGGIDTQYF	TGCAGTGCTAGTCCCCCAGCGGGAGGTATAGATACGCAGTATTTT
TRBV27	TRBD2	TRBJ2-7	NA	14	CASSSTSGRVVQYF	TGTGCCAGCAGTTCGACTAGCGGGAGAGTCGTGCAGTACTTC
TRBV2	NA	TRBJ1-6	many	15	CASSPDRMGNSPLHF	TGTGCCAGCAGCCCGGACAGAATGGGTAATTCACCCCTCCACTTT
TRBV29-1	TRBD2	TRBJ2-1	many	15	CSVGEGSHSYNEQFF	TGCAGCGTTGGGGAGGGATCTCATTCCTACAATGAGCAGTTCTTC
TRBV24-1	NA	TRBJ1-2	many	17	CATSDRSRTTGWVGYTF	TGTGCCACCAGTGACCGATCCCGAACGACGGGATGGGTCGGCTACACCTTC
TRBV11-2	NA	TRBJ1-1	NA	13	CASSFLANTEAFF	TGTGCCAGCAGCTTTTTGGCCAACACTGAAGCTTTCTTT
TRBV30	NA	TRBJ1-5	many	15	CAWSVRGVGNQPQHF	TGTGCCTGGAGTGTACGAGGGGTCGGCAATCAGCCCCAGCATTTT
TRBV19	TRBD2	TRBJ2-2	NA	17	CASSISSGGSNTGELFF	TGTGCCAGTAGTATCTCTAGCGGGGGGTCGAACACCGGGGAGCTGTTTTTT
TRBV6-5	TRBD1	TRBJ2-7	many	13	CASSNRDRDEQYF	TGTGCCAGCAGTAACCGGGACAGGGACGAGCAGTACTTC
TRBV15	NA	TRBJ2-2	many	17	CATSRDRTASNTGELFF	TGTGCCACCAGCAGAGATAGAACAGCTTCGAACACCGGGGAGCTGTTTTTT